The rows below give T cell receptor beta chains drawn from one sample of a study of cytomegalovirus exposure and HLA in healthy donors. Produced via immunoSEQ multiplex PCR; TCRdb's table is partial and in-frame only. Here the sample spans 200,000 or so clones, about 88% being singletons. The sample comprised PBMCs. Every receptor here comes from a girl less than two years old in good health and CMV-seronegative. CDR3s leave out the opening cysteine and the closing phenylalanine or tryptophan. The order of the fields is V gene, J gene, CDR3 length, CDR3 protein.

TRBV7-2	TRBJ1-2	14	ASSSFQGVDNYGYT
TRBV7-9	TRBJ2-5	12	ASSLTGGEETQY
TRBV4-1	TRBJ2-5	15	ASSHRQGVAVGETQY
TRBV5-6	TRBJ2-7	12	ASSLNVLAYEQY
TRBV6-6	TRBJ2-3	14	ASSYSFGQGTDTQY
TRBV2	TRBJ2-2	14	ASSEMAGAYTGELF
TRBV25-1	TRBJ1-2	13	ASSVGGQGLDGYT
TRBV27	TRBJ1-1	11	ASSFNGGTEAF
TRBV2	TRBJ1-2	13	ASSGEWTTIYGYT
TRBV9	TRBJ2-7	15	ASSVDPAGLATYEQY
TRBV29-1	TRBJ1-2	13	SVEDRARGVDGYT
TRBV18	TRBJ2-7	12	ASSPLGGSYEQY
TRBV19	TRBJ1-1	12	ASSPGQGRTEAF
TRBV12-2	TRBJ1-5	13	ASRPRFVGNQPQH
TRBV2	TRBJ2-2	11	ASTPGAPGELF
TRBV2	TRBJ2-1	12	ASSPSRDAGEQF
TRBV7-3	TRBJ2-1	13	ASSPDRGSYNEQF
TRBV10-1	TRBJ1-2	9	AIDRGYVYT
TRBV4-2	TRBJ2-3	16	ASSLFPGLAGHTDTQY
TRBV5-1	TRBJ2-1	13	ASSFDRGRANEQF
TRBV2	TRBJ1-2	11	ASSAGVEYGYT
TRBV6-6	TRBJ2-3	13	ASSYSRGREDTQY
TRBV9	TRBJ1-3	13	ASSVASETGNTIY
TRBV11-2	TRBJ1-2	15	ASSLRGGGATNYGYT
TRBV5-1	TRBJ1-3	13	ASSAGTPKGNTIY
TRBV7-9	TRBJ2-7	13	ASSLTTSGRYEQY
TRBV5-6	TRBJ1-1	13	ASSLALQGGTEAF
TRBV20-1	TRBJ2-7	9	SAAPLAEQY
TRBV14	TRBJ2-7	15	ASSQDGDRRLMYEQY
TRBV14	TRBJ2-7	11	ASSHQGMGEQY
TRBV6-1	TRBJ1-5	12	ASSGSGGNQPQH
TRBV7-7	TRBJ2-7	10	ARIGGCYEQY
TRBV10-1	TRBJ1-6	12	ASTQSSYNSPLH
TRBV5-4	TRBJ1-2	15	ASSLGAREQETSGYT
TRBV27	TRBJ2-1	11	ASSLGQNNEQF
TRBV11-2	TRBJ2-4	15	ASSRDGTGLAKNIQY
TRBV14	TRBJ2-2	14	ASSQVPGVLTGELF
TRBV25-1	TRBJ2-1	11	ASKHYSYNEQF
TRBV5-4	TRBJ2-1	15	ASSLRTSGRIPNEQF
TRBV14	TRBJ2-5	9	ASSHGETQY